The clone carrying this T cell receptor beta chain was counted only a few times. Its specificity is not known. Donors each provided roughly 11 milliliters of peripheral blood. CDR3 size: 15 residues. Germline loops: CDR1 LGHDT, CDR2 YNNKEL (reference sequence). V gave up 4 bases and J gave up 7 bases, with 20 bases separating them. These data originate in a study of blood T cells in healthy people across ages. Findings of the study overall: It was not possible, with unsorted PBMCs, to conclusively compare naive and antigen-experienced cells.

A second about 7 to 11 cycle PCR used barcoded and J-beta primers. The authors tagged each cDNA molecule using a template-switch adaptor with 12 random nucleotides. Sequencing recovered at least 2.5 million CDR3-containing paired-end reads from each sample. TCRdb recomputed calls from the 5' RACE reads with MiXCR, one row per CDR3 protein. Among about 1 million distinct CDR3 sequences listed, 20% to 25% were seen once. Another study also made use of these data, one on T cells of mothers and their children.

The TCR originated in a girl aged 2 to 10 in good health. The specimen was blood. This chain joins TRBV3-1 and TRBJ2-7; possible D gene TRBD2, 5 bases. CDR3 coding DNA: TGTGCCAGCAGCCGGTTAGTAGAATATCGGGGAGAGCAGTACTTC. The encoded protein is CASSRLVEYRGEQYF.